What follows is one TCR beta chain and its context. Its antigen is unidentified. The sample is drawn from a study of metastatic and nonmetastatic thyroid tumors. Looking at the study overall: The study looked at repertoires side by side in blood and in tumor or nodule tissue from malignant and benign thyroid patients.

The entire patient cohort was treatment-naive prior to thyroid surgery. CDR1 SGHVS and CDR2 FNYEAQ come from the germline V gene. Trimming cost V 4 bases and J 7 bases, with 19 bases left between them. The CDR3 covers 15 residues. Regarding the study as a whole: In blood and tumor, TCR beta diversity was reportedly significantly higher in malignant thyroid tumors than in benign nodules.

Per the original data handling: Variation in CDR3 across clinicopathological groups served as the basis for constructing a distant-metastasis classifier in papillary thyroid cancer. TCRdb re-clonotyped the PCR reads through MiXCR. What appears here as the V and J calls and clone size reflects TCRdb's work, not the paper's. This table holds about 24,000 clones, 13% found once. This rearrangement joins TRBV7-6 to TRBJ1-2; D gene uncertain. Sequenced: blood. This sequence originates from a female donor with papillary thyroid cancer or a benign thyroid nodule (not recorded which). Some clones in this sample may be carry-over from other donors' samples. Here the CDR3 reads CASSSSSAPPGGYTF. The CDR3 coding sequence is TGTGCCAGCAGCTCCTCCTCGGCTCCGCCGGGTGGCTACACCTTC.